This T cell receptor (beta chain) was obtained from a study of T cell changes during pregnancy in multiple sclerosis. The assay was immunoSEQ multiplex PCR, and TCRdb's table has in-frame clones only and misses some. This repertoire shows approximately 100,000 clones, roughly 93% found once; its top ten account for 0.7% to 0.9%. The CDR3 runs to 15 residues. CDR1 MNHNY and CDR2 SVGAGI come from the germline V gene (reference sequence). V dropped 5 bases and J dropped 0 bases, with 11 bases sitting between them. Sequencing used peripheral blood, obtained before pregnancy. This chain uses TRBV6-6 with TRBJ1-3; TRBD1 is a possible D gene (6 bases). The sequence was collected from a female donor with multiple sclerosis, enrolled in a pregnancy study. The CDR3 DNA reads TGTGCCAGCAGTAGGGGGTCGGGCTCTGGAAACACCATATATTTT. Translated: CASSRGSGSGNTIYF.